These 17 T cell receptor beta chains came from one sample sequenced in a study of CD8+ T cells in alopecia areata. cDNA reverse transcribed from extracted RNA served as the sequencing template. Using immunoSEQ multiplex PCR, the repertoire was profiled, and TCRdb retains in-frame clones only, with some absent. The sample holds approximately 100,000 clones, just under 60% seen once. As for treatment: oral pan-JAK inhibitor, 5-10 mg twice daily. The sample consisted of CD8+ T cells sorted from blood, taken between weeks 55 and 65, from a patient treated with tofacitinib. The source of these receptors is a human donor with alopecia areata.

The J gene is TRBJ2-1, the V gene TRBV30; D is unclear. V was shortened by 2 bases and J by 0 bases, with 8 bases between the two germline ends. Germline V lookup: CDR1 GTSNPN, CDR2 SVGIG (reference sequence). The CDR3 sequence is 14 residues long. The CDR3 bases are TGTGCCTGGAGTAGCATGAGCTCCTACAATGAGCAGTTCTTC. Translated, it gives CAWSSMSSYNEQFF.

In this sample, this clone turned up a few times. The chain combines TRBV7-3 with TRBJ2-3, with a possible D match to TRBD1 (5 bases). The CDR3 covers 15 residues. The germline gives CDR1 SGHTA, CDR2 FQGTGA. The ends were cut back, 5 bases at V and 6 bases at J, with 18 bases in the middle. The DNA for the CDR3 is TGTGCCAGCAGCCTCACCTGGGCCCCAGGGGATACGCAGTATTTT. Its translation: CASSLTWAPGDTQYF. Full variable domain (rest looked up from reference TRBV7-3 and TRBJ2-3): GAGVSQTPSNKVTEKGKYVELRCDPISGHTALYWYRQSLGQGPEFLIYFQGTGAADDSGLPNDRFFAVRPEGSVSTLKIQRTERGDSAVYLCASSLTWAPGDTQYFGPGTRLTVL.

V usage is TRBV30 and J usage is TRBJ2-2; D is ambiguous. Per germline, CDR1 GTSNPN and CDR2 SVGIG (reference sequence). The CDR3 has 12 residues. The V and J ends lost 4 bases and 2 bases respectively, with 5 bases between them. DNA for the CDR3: TGTGCCTGGATGCTTAACACCGGGGAGCTGTTTTTT. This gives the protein CAWMLNTGELFF.

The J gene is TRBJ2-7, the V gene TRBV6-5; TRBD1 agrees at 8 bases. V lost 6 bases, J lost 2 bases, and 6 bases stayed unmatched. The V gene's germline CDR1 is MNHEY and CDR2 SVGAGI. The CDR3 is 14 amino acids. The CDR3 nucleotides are TGTGCCAGCAGAAAGGGACAGGCTACCTACGAGCAGTACTTC. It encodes CASRKGQATYEQYF.

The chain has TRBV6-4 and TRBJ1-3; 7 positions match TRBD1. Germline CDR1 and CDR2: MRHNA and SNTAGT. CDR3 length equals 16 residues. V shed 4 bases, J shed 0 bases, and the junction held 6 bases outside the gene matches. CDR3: CASSGLRDSSGNTIYF. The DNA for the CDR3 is TGTGCCAGCAGTGGGCTCCGGGACAGCTCTGGAAACACCATATATTTT.

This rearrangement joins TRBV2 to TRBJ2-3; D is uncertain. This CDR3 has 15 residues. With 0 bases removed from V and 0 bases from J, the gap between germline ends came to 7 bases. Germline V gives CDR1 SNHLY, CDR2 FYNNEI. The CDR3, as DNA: TGTGCCAGCAGTGAAGCCCACGTGAGCACAGATACGCAGTATTTT. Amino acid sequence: CASSEAHVSTDTQYF.

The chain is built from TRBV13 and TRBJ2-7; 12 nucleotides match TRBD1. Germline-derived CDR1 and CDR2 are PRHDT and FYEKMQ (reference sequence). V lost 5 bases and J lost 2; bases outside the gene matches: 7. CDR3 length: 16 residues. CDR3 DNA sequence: TGTGCCAGCAGCGCATACCGGGACAGGGGGCCCTACGAGCAGTACTTC. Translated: CASSAYRDRGPYEQYF.

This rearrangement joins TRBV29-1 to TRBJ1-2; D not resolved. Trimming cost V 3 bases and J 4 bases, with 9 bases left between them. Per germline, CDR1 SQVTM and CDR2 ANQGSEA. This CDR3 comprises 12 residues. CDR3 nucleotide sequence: TGCAGCGTTGATGGCGGGCGCTATGGCTACACCTTC. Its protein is CSVDGGRYGYTF. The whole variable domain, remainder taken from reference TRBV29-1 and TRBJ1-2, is SAVISQKPSRDICQRGTSLTIQCQVDSQVTMMFWYRQQPGQSLTLIATANQGSEATYESGFVIDKFPISRPNLTFSTLTVSNMSPEDSSIYLCSVDGGRYGYTFGSGTRLTVV.

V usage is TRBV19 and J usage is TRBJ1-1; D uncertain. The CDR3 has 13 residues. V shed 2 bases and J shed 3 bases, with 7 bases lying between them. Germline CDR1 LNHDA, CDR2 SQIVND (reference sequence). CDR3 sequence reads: CASSITKDTEAFF. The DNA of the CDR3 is TGTGCCAGTAGTATAACAAAAGACACTGAAGCTTTCTTT.

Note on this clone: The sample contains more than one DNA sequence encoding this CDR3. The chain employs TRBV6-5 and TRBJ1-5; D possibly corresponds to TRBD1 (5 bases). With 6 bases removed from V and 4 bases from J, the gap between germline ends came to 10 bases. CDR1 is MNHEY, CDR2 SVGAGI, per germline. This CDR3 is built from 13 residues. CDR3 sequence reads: CASSPGGNQPQHF. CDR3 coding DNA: TGTGCCAGCAGCCCCGGGGGAAATCAGCCCCAGCATTTT.

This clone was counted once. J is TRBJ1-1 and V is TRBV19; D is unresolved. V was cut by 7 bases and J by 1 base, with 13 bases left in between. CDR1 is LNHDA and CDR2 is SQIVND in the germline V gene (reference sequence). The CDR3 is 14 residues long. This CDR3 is CASTPRTTNTEAFF. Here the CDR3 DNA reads TGTGCCAGTACCCCCAGAACCACGAACACTGAAGCTTTCTTT. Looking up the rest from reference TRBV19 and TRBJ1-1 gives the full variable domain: DGGITQSPKYLFRKEGQNVTLSCEQNLNHDAMYWYRQDPGQGLRLIYYSQIVNDFQKGDIAEGYSVSREKKESFPLTVTSAQKNPTAFYLCASTPRTTNTEAFFGQGTRLTVV.

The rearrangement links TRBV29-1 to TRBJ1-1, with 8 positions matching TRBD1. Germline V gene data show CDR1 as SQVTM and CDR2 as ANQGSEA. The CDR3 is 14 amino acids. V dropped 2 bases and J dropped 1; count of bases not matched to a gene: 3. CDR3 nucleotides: TGCAGCGTTGAACCAGGGGGCCCGAACACTGAAGCTTTCTTT. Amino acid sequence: CSVEPGGPNTEAFF.

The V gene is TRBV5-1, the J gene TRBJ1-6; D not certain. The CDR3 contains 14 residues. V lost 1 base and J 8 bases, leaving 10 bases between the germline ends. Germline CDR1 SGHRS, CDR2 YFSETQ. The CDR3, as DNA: TGCGCCAGCAGCTTGAGTAGCGGTGATTCACCCCTCCACTTT. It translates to CASSLSSGDSPLHF.

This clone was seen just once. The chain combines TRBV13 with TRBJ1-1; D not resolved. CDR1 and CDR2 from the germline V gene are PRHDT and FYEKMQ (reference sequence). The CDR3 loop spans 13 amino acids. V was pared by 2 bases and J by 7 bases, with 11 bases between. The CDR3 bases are TGTGCCAGCAGCTTATCTCCGACCGTTGAAGCTTTCTTT. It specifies CASSLSPTVEAFF.

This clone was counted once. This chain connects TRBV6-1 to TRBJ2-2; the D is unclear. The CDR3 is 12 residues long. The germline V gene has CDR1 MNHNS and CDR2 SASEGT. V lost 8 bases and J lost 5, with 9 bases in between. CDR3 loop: CASPLGTGELFF. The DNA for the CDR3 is TGTGCCAGCCCCCTAGGTACCGGGGAGCTGTTTTTT.

The DNA for the CDR3 is TGCGCCAGCAGCCAGAACAGGGGAGGGGATGAAGCTTTCTTT. Translated, it gives CASSQNRGGDEAFF. The chain recombines TRBV4-1 with TRBJ1-1; 7 bases fit TRBD1. The germline V gene encodes CDR1 MGHRA and CDR2 YSYEKL. V lost 3 bases to trimming and J lost 7 bases; unmatched junction nucleotides: 8. The CDR3 runs to 14 residues.

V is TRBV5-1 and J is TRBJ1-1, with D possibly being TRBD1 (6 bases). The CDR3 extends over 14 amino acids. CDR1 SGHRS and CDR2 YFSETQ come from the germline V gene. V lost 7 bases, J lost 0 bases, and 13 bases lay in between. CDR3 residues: CASSDSRLNTEAFF. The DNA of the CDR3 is TGCGCCAGCTCGGACAGCCGGCTGAACACTGAAGCTTTCTTT.